These T cell receptor beta chains were read from a single sample in a study of blood T cells in healthy people across ages. TCRdb reanalysed the 5' RACE reads using MiXCR and keeps one entry per CDR3 protein. The repertoire holds about 720,000 distinct CDR3 sequences, with 22% as singletons. Sequencing was done on a sample of blood. These TCRs come from a man between 70 and 80 years old in good health. The CDR3 runs from the conserved cysteine through the conserved F or W. A D gene is named only where the DNA matches it firmly. Size values are once, few and many counts, or a class for expanded clones, and some rows have none.

few	TRBD1	TRBJ2-2	TRBV5-1	TGCGCCAGCAGCTTTAGGGACAGCTACACCGGGGAGCTGTTTTTT	CASSFRDSYTGELFF
NA	NA	TRBJ2-7	TRBV20-1	TGCAGTGCTAGGGGGTGGGGCGAGCAGTACTTC	CSARGWGEQYF
many	NA	TRBJ2-5	TRBV7-8	TGTGCCAGCAGCCCTCGTTTGGTGACCCAGTACTTC	CASSPRLVTQYF
NA	NA	TRBJ2-5	TRBV20-1	TGCAGTGCGGCTAGGACAGTCGGAGATGAGACCCAGTACTTC	CSAARTVGDETQYF
few	NA	TRBJ1-4	TRBV7-9	TGTGCCAGCAGCTTATACCGGACCAGAGAGGAAAAACTGTTTTTT	CASSLYRTREEKLFF
NA	NA	TRBJ1-2	TRBV20-1	TGCAGTGCCCCATCCACAACCTATGGCTACACCTTC	CSAPSTTYGYTF
few	TRBD2	TRBJ2-7	TRBV14	TGTGCCAGCAGCCCTCCGGGACTAGCGGGAGTAAAAGAGCAGTACTTC	CASSPPGLAGVKEQYF
NA	TRBD2	TRBJ2-3	TRBV5-1	TGCGCCAGCAGCCTCGGACTAGCGGGAGTATGGGGCACAGATACGCAGTATTTT	CASSLGLAGVWGTDTQYF
NA	TRBD1	TRBJ2-5	TRBV10-2	TGCGCCAGCAGCCGACAGGGGAAAGAGACCCAGTACTTC	CASSRQGKETQYF
NA	NA	TRBJ1-6	TRBV5-4	TGTGCCAGCAGCTTGTCCTCCGGACAAGGGGTGTTTAATTCACCCCTCCACTTT	CASSLSSGQGVFNSPLHF
NA	TRBD1	TRBJ1-2	TRBV7-2	TGTGCCAGCAGCTTAGCAGGGGGCGAAAACTATGGCTACACCTTC	CASSLAGGENYGYTF
few	NA	TRBJ2-5	TRBV5-1	TGCGCCAGCAGCCCCCGGATCACGGGCCGAGAGACCCAGTACTTC	CASSPRITGRETQYF
many	NA	TRBJ2-7	TRBV5-6	TGTGCCAGCAGCTTGGTTACAGCAGCCTACGAGCAGTACTTC	CASSLVTAAYEQYF
NA	TRBD2	TRBJ2-5	TRBV28	TGTGCCAGCAGTTATGGGGGACTAGCGGGGCACACCCAAGAGACCCAGTACTTC	CASSYGGLAGHTQETQYF
NA	TRBD1	TRBJ1-4	TRBV11-2	TGTGCCAGCAGCCAGTCCTCCCCAGGGGGTGAAAAACTGTTTTTT	CASSQSSPGGEKLFF
NA	TRBD1	TRBJ2-2	TRBV2	TGTGCCAGCAGTGAAAGGCCCCTCTGGGACAGGGACCTTACGAACACCGGGGAGCTGTTTTTT	CASSERPLWDRDLTNTGELFF
NA	NA	TRBJ1-6	TRBV6-1	TGTGCCGCCCGACAGGTGAATTCACCCCTCCACTTT	CAARQVNSPLHF
few	NA	TRBJ2-2	TRBV6-1	TGTGCCAGCAGTGAACAGGGACGAAGCACCGGGGAGCTGTTTTTT	CASSEQGRSTGELFF
few	NA	TRBJ2-5	TRBV29-1	TGCAGCGTTCGACTAGTGGGGGAGACCCAGTACTTC	CSVRLVGETQYF
many	TRBD1	TRBJ2-3	TRBV5-5	TGTGCCAGCAGCTTCGGGGGACAGGGGTTAGATACGCAGTATTTT	CASSFGGQGLDTQYF
few	TRBD2	TRBJ2-2	TRBV9	TGTGCCAGCAGCACCCGTATAGCGGGAGCGCCGAACACCGGGGAGCTGTTTTTT	CASSTRIAGAPNTGELFF
many	NA	TRBJ2-7	TRBV29-1	TGCAGCGTAAGAGACGGATCCTACGAGCAGTACTTC	CSVRDGSYEQYF
NA	TRBD1	TRBJ1-2	TRBV29-1	TGCAGTGTTGAAAGGACAGGCGACTATGGCTACACCTTC	CSVERTGDYGYTF
NA	NA	TRBJ1-1	TRBV28	TGTGCCAGCAGCACTTTACGAGAAGCTTTCTTT	CASSTLREAFF
NA	NA	TRBJ2-4	TRBV12-3/TRBV12-4	TGTGCCAGCAGTTTTTGGGGGGATGTAGCCAAAAACATTCAGTACTTC	CASSFWGDVAKNIQYF
NA	TRBD1	TRBJ2-1	TRBV4-3	TGCGCCAGCAGCCAAGGACAGGGGAGGTATGAGCAGTTCTTC	CASSQGQGRYEQFF
once	NA	TRBJ1-4	TRBV7-9	TGTGCCAGCAGCTTAGTACAGGATAATGAAAAACTGTTTTTT	CASSLVQDNEKLFF
few	NA	TRBJ1-4	TRBV2	TGTGCCAGCACTCGGGACAAGAATGAAAAACTGTTTTTT	CASTRDKNEKLFF
NA	NA	TRBJ1-2	TRBV29-1	TGCAGCGTTAGGAACTCAGGGGTTTCGCACTATGGCTACACCTTC	CSVRNSGVSHYGYTF
NA	TRBD1	TRBJ2-3	TRBV12-3/TRBV12-4	TGTGCCAGCAGTTACCGGACAGGGACTCCCACAGATACGCAGTATTTT	CASSYRTGTPTDTQYF
many	NA	TRBJ1-1	TRBV7-9	TGCGCCAGCAGCTTGGACGGGGATACTGAAGCTTTCTTT	CASSLDGDTEAFF
NA	NA	TRBJ2-5	TRBV6-5	TGTGCCAGCAGTTACTCACGGCCGCCAGGTACCCAGTACTTC	CASSYSRPPGTQYF
few	NA	TRBJ2-1	TRBV20-1	TGCAGTGCTAGAGTTAGGAGCAATGAGCAGTTCTTC	CSARVRSNEQFF
NA	NA	TRBJ1-1	TRBV5-1	TGCGCCAGCAGCTGGGGGGGTTCGAACACTGAAGCTTTCTTT	CASSWGGSNTEAFF
few	NA	TRBJ2-7	TRBV20-1	TGCAGTGTAGCTTTAGGGACAACCTACGAGCAGTACTTC	CSVALGTTYEQYF
many	NA	TRBJ2-3	TRBV14	TGTGCCAGCAGCCAAGATGGACGGGGAGCACAGGATACGCAGTATTTT	CASSQDGRGAQDTQYF
NA	NA	TRBJ1-1	TRBV5-5	TGTGCCAGCAGCTTGATACTTGGGGCCCGAAACACTGAAGCTTTCTTT	CASSLILGARNTEAFF
few	NA	TRBJ1-2	TRBV12-3/TRBV12-4	TGTGCCAGCAGTTTAAACAGGGACGTCTATGGCTACACCTTC	CASSLNRDVYGYTF
NA	TRBD2	TRBJ2-3	TRBV5-1	TGCGCCAGCAGTAGCGGGGGAAGAGATACGCAGTATTTT	CASSSGGRDTQYF
few	TRBD1	TRBJ1-5	TRBV19	TGTGCCAGTAGTATTCGACAGGGGAATCAGCCCCAGCATTTT	CASSIRQGNQPQHF
few	NA	TRBJ1-4	TRBV6-5	TGTGCCAGCAGTTACGGGGGAGGGAATGAAAAACTGTTTTTT	CASSYGGGNEKLFF
NA	NA	TRBJ2-5	TRBV29-1	TGCAGCGTTGAGCCCCGGCAGAACCAAGAGACCCAGTACTTC	CSVEPRQNQETQYF
NA	NA	TRBJ2-4	TRBV6-2/TRBV6-3	TGTGCCAGCATAACGCCCCAGGGGCGGTCTTACTTC	CASITPQGRSYF
NA	NA	TRBJ1-2	TRBV12-3/TRBV12-4	TGTGCCAGCAGTTTTTCTGTGGGCGGTAAGACCTATGGCTACACCTTC	CASSFSVGGKTYGYTF
few	NA	TRBJ1-4	TRBV6-2/TRBV6-3	TGTGCCAGCAGTCTGACAGACACTAATGAAAAACTGTTTTTT	CASSLTDTNEKLFF
few	NA	TRBJ1-6	TRBV2	TGTGCCAGCAGTGATTGGGTTAGGGCTAATTCACCCCTCCACTTT	CASSDWVRANSPLHF
many	NA	TRBJ2-7	TRBV20-1	TGCAGTGCTGGAAGTAACTCCTACGAGCAGTACTTC	CSAGSNSYEQYF
NA	NA	TRBJ2-6	TRBV20-1	TGCAGTGCTAGAGATCCGGAGCGTCTCTCTGGGGCCAACGTCCTGACTTTC	CSARDPERLSGANVLTF
few	NA	TRBJ2-5	TRBV9	TGTGCCAGCAGCGTGGGCACCCAAGAGACCCAGTACTTC	CASSVGTQETQYF
NA	TRBD2	TRBJ2-1	TRBV11-2	TGTGCCAGCAGCTTAGCTAGCGGGGAGTACAATGAGCAGTTCTTC	CASSLASGEYNEQFF